The 19 T cell receptor beta chains below all came from one sample that was sequenced in a study of PD-L1 blockade in urothelial cancer. Repertoires were generated with immunoSEQ multiplex PCR, while TCRdb's copy carries only in-frame clones and drops some. The data hold more than 50,000 clones, with over 75% observed a single time. Sample: PBMCs, taken around atezolizumab (anti-PD-L1) treatment. These receptors came from a man aged 65 to 79 with urothelial cancer.

This clone was detected once. The V and J genes are TRBV5-1 and TRBJ2-2, with 11 positions matching TRBD2. The CDR3 extends over 16 amino acids. After removal of 0 bases from V and 4 bases from J, the junction contained 2 bases not matched to a gene. Germline V gene data show CDR1 as SGHRS and CDR2 as YFSETQ. CDR3 sequence reads: CASSLGSGRATGELFF. The CDR3 DNA is TGCGCCAGCAGCTTGGGTAGCGGGAGGGCCACCGGGGAGCTGTTTTTT.

The V call is TRBV11-3, the J call TRBJ2-1, with 11 bases fitting TRBD2. The CDR3 extends over 15 amino acids. CDR1 is SGHNT and CDR2 is YENEEA in the germline V gene. Germline trimming cut 5 bases from V and 4 bases from J; bases unmatched to any gene: 4. The CDR3 bases are TGTGCCAGCAGCCCTAGCGGGAGGAAATACAATGAGCAGTTCTTC. This gives the protein CASSPSGRKYNEQFF.

V and J are TRBV27 and TRBJ2-1; 7 nucleotides line up with TRBD2. CDR1 MNHEY and CDR2 SMNVEV come from the germline V gene (reference sequence). The CDR3 length is 16 residues. The V gene end was trimmed by 5 bases and the J gene end by 3 bases; junction bases not matched to a gene: 10. The CDR3 bases are TGTGCCAGCAGTCCCTTAGCGGGTAAATACTACAATGAGCAGTTCTTC. Encoded protein: CASSPLAGKYYNEQFF.

The V gene is TRBV19, the J gene TRBJ1-1, with 10 bases fitting TRBD1. Germline V CDR1 and CDR2: LNHDA, SQIVND (reference sequence). V lost 9 bases, J lost 5 bases, and 6 bases stayed unmatched. The CDR3 spans 13 residues. Here the CDR3 DNA reads TGTGCCAGGGGGACAGGGGATTATACTGAAGCTTTCTTT. It translates to CARGTGDYTEAFF.

This rearrangement joins TRBV29-1 to TRBJ2-3; 7 nucleotides match TRBD2. J lost 8 bases, V lost 1 base, and 9 bases had no gene match. The CDR3 length is 14 residues. Germline CDR1 is SQVTM and CDR2 is ANQGSEA. CDR3 sequence reads: CSVEGGLELFTQYF. CDR3 coding DNA: TGCAGCGTTGAAGGAGGACTAGAACTTTTTACGCAGTATTTT.

The gene calls are TRBV7-2 and TRBJ1-1; perhaps TRBD1 as D (6 bases). The CDR3 is made up of 14 amino acids. From germline, CDR1 is SGHTA and CDR2 FQGNSA. V was pared by 5 bases and J by 5 bases, with 15 bases between. CDR3 nucleotide sequence: TGTGCCAGCAGCCTAGGAGGGGGGGTAACTGAAGCTTTCTTT. Amino acid sequence: CASSLGGGVTEAFF.

The chain joins TRBV19 to TRBJ2-7; D unclear. The CDR3 consists of 12 residues. Germline CDR1 is LNHDA and CDR2 is SQIVND (reference sequence). V was cut by 6 bases and J by 7 bases, with 13 bases left in between. The CDR3 nucleotides are TGTGCCAGTAGCCCCCTTCTTGAGGAGCAGTACTTC. It specifies CASSPLLEEQYF.

The chain is built from TRBV5-1 and TRBJ2-1; D perhaps matches TRBD2 (5 bases). From germline, CDR1 is SGHRS and CDR2 YFSETQ. The CDR3 has 15 residues. V was clipped by 2 bases and J by 8 bases, with 17 bases between them. CDR3 sequence (DNA): TGCGCCAGCAGCTTAGGCGGGCTAGCTGAGGATGAGCAGTTCTTC. Translating gives CASSLGGLAEDEQFF.

The gene calls are TRBV7-9 and TRBJ2-5; TRBD2 aligns across 7 bases. The CDR3 totals 15 residues. The ends lost 3 bases at V and 5 bases at J; junction bases unmatched: 9. Germline V CDR1 and CDR2: SEHNR, FQNEAQ (reference sequence). The CDR3 DNA follows: TGTGCCAGCAGCTTGGGGGGAGGGCCCTGGGAGACCCAGTACTTC. It yields the protein CASSLGGGPWETQYF.

This chain uses TRBV19 with TRBJ2-5; perhaps TRBD2 as D (5 bases). CDR3 length: 15 amino acids. Germline V lookup: CDR1 LNHDA, CDR2 SQIVND (reference sequence). V was trimmed by 0 bases and J by 1 base, leaving 9 bases between them. The CDR3 sequence is CASSIEAGGQETQYF. The DNA for the CDR3 is TGTGCCAGTAGTATAGAGGCGGGCGGCCAAGAGACCCAGTACTTC. The variable domain in full, with the rest retrieved from reference TRBV19 and TRBJ2-5, is DGGITQSPKYLFRKEGQNVTLSCEQNLNHDAMYWYRQDPGQGLRLIYYSQIVNDFQKGDIAEGYSVSREKKESFPLTVTSAQKNPTAFYLCASSIEAGGQETQYFGPGTRLLVL.

This clone is a singleton in its sample. The chain couples TRBV15 to TRBJ2-1; 8 bases align to TRBD2. J was trimmed by 4 bases and V by 0 bases; bases with no gene match: 2. The V gene's germline CDR1 is LNHNV and CDR2 YYDKDF (reference sequence). The CDR3 covers 15 residues. The CDR3 spells CATSRETSGYNEQFF. The CDR3 DNA follows: TGTGCCACCAGCAGAGAAACTAGCGGTTACAATGAGCAGTTCTTC. Combining the CDR3 with reference TRBV15 and TRBJ2-1 gives the whole variable domain DAMVIQNPRYQVTQFGKPVTLSCSQTLNHNVMYWYQQKSSQAPKLLFHYYDKDFNNEADTPDNFQSRRPNTSFCFLDIRSPGLGDTAMYLCATSRETSGYNEQFFGPGTRLTVL.

The chain carries TRBV7-2 and TRBJ2-4; possible D gene TRBD2, 7 bases. This CDR3 contains 14 residues. Germline V lookup: CDR1 SGHTA, CDR2 FQGNSA. V lost 5 bases and J lost 6, with 14 bases in between. CDR3 loop: CASSPRGGVNIQYF. The CDR3 DNA sequence: TGTGCCAGCAGCCCGAGAGGGGGGGTAAACATTCAGTACTTC.

The chain combines TRBV11-2 with TRBJ2-1; D not certain. The V gene lost 4 bases and the J gene lost 4 bases, with 14 bases spanning the gap. CDR1 is SGHAT and CDR2 is FQNNGV in the germline V gene. The CDR3 is 15 amino acids. This CDR3 reads CASSSSLREYNEQFF. CDR3 DNA: TGTGCCAGCAGCTCAAGCTTGAGAGAATACAATGAGCAGTTCTTC.

The chain is built from TRBV6-5 and TRBJ1-3; D unclear. V shed 5 bases and J shed 0 bases, with 11 bases lying between them. The germline CDR1 and CDR2 sequences are MNHEY and SVGAGI. The CDR3 totals 15 residues. The CDR3 reads CASSQFTPSGNTIYF. Here the CDR3 DNA reads TGTGCCAGCAGTCAGTTTACACCCTCTGGAAACACCATATATTTT.

V gene TRBV6-1 combines with J gene TRBJ1-2; TRBD1 is a possible D gene (5 bases). This CDR3 is 17 amino acids long. V shed 1 base and J shed 0 bases, with 15 bases lying between them. CDR1 is MNHNS, CDR2 SASEGT, per germline. CDR3 protein: CASSEGLGGSANYGYTF. For the CDR3, the DNA is TGTGCCAGCAGTGAAGGATTGGGGGGGTCCGCTAACTATGGCTACACCTTC.

The CDR3 bases are TGTGCCAGCAGTGCCGGACTAGCGGGATTCAGCGAGCAGTACTTC. This sequence encodes CASSAGLAGFSEQYF. The V call is TRBV2, the J call TRBJ2-7, with 12 bases aligning to TRBD2. The CDR3 has 15 residues. The V gene's germline CDR1 is SNHLY and CDR2 FYNNEI. After removal of 4 bases from V and 6 bases from J, the junction contained 7 bases not matched to a gene.

This sequence joins TRBV4-1 and TRBJ2-2, with 13 bases identical to TRBD2. Germline V gene lookup returns CDR1 MGHRA and CDR2 YSYEKL. The CDR3 runs to 17 residues. J lost 5 bases, V lost 4 bases, and 7 bases had no gene match. CDR3 residues: CASSPWTSGRGTGELFF. The CDR3 nucleotides are TGCGCCAGCAGCCCATGGACTAGCGGGAGAGGAACCGGGGAGCTGTTTTTT.

The genes are TRBV21-1 and TRBJ1-1; the D call of TRBD1 is as the table states it, not checked on the DNA. TRBV21-1 constitutes a pseudogene. The CDR3 sequence is 14 residues long. DNA of the CDR3: TGTGCCAGCAGCAAATTGACAGTCACCCCTGAAGCTTTCTTT. This encodes CASSKLTVTPEAFF.

V usage is TRBV10-3 and J usage is TRBJ2-1, with TRBD2 matching over 7 bases. V shed 3 bases and J 8 bases; nucleotides not matched to a gene: 4. The CDR3 has 13 residues. Germline values: CDR1 ENHRY, CDR2 SYGVKD. The CDR3 DNA is TGTGCCATCAGTGAACTAGCGTCCCATGAGCAGTTCTTC. Translating it yields CAISELASHEQFF.